Below, 16 T cell receptor beta chains from the same sample are listed, as sequenced in a study of blood T cell repertoires in COVID-19. The table came from immunoSEQ multiplex PCR; TCRdb's copy has only in-frame clones and leaves some out. Of about 200,000 clones in the sample, more than 85% were seen once. The sequenced sample consisted of peripheral blood. All receptors come from a man aged 60 to 69 with acute or convalescent COVID-19.

The chain uses TRBV14 and TRBJ1-2; 7 bases line up with TRBD1. Germline lookup yields CDR1 SGHDN and CDR2 FVKESK. The CDR3 extends over 16 amino acids. The V and J ends lost 8 bases and 1 base, in that order; junction bases with no gene match: 13. The CDR3 DNA reads as TGTGCCAGCTCAAGAGGTGCCAGGGGGATTAACTATGGCTACACCTTC. It codes for CASSRGARGINYGYTF.

This chain joins TRBV25-1 and TRBJ2-2; 9 bases map to TRBD2. The germline CDR1 and CDR2 sequences are MGHDK and SYGVNS. V dropped 3 bases and J dropped 4; count of bases not matched to a gene: 3. This CDR3 region has 15 residues. The chain's CDR3 is CASSDSSGATGELFF. In DNA form, the CDR3 reads TGTGCCAGCAGTGACTCTAGCGGGGCCACCGGGGAGCTGTTTTTT.

This clone came up a few times. The J gene is TRBJ2-4, the V gene TRBV7-9; TRBD1 is a possible D gene (5 bases). From germline, CDR1 is SEHNR and CDR2 FQNEAQ (reference sequence). Trimming cost V 0 bases and J 7 bases, with 7 bases left between them. This CDR3 region has 13 residues. CDR3 sequence reads: CASSLAAGNIQYF. CDR3 nucleotide sequence: TGTGCCAGCAGCTTAGCGGCAGGGAACATTCAGTACTTC.

The V and J genes are TRBV19 and TRBJ2-1; TRBD1 matches at 10 bases. The CDR3 has 17 residues. Trimming took 5 bases from V and 7 from J; bases not matched to a gene: 14. Germline CDR1 and CDR2: LNHDA and SQIVND (reference sequence). In nucleotides, the CDR3 is TGTGCCAGTAGTGTAAGACAGGGGGCGGTTGGTGGGAATGAGCAGTTCTTC. It is translated as CASSVRQGAVGGNEQFF.

This rearrangement joins TRBV4-1 to TRBJ2-3; D might be TRBD2 (5 bases). Germline V gives CDR1 MGHRA, CDR2 YSYEKL. V lost 1 base and J 2 bases, leaving 10 bases between the germline ends. The CDR3 is 15 residues long. The CDR3 spells CASSQVGATTDTQYF. The DNA for the CDR3 is TGCGCCAGCAGCCAAGTGGGAGCGACCACAGATACGCAGTATTTT.

The chain has TRBV7-3 and TRBJ2-1; 11 bases fit TRBD1. The CDR3 has 16 amino acids. Trimming cost V 5 bases and J 6 bases; bases outside gene matches: 9. Germline V lookup: CDR1 SGHTA, CDR2 FQGTGA. CDR3 sequence (DNA): TGTGCCAGCAGCCGCATTGCGGACAGGGGGCTCAATGAGCAGTTCTTC. The encoded protein is CASSRIADRGLNEQFF.

The chain employs TRBV30 and TRBJ2-5; TRBD1 agrees at 8 bases. After removal of 3 bases from V and 4 bases from J, the junction contained 4 bases not matched to a gene. Germline V gene data show CDR1 as GTSNPN and CDR2 as SVGIG (reference sequence). The CDR3 has 13 amino acids. The CDR3 is CAWRSGGVETQYF. Written as DNA, the CDR3 is TGTGCCTGGAGGTCAGGGGGCGTAGAGACCCAGTACTTC.

The chain employs TRBV11-3 and TRBJ2-1; 8 positions agree with TRBD2. Germline V gene lookup returns CDR1 SGHNT and CDR2 YENEEA. The CDR3 has 15 amino acids. With 5 bases clipped from V and 4 bases from J, the junction kept 7 bases outside the gene matches. CDR3: CASSRAGTSYNEQFF. CDR3 DNA: TGTGCCAGCAGCAGAGCCGGGACTAGTTACAATGAGCAGTTCTTC.

This chain links TRBV5-1 with TRBJ2-1, with D unresolved. CDR3 length equals 14 residues. Germline V gives CDR1 SGHRS, CDR2 YFSETQ. V dropped 6 bases and J dropped 0 bases, with 10 bases sitting between them. This chain's CDR3 is CASTTGSSYNEQFF. CDR3 DNA sequence: TGCGCCAGCACCACGGGTAGCTCCTACAATGAGCAGTTCTTC. Drawing the rest from reference TRBV5-1 and TRBJ2-1, the complete variable domain is KAGVTQTPRYLIKTRGQQVTLSCSPISGHRSVSWYQQTPGQGLQFLFEYFSETQRNKGNFPGRFSGRQFSNSRSEMNVSTLELGDSALYLCASTTGSSYNEQFFGPGTRLTVL.

This rearrangement joins TRBV30 to TRBJ2-2; TRBD2 agrees at 9 bases. The CDR3 loop spans 16 amino acids. Germline trimming cut 5 bases from V and 3 bases from J; bases unmatched to any gene: 10. Per the germline V gene, CDR1 is GTSNPN and CDR2 is SVGIG (reference sequence). DNA of the CDR3: TGTGCCTGGTGGAGGCGGGGGGGTCGCGACACCGGGGAGCTGTTTTTT. Translation: CAWWRRGGRDTGELFF.

This clone was counted only a few times. This rearrangement joins TRBV15 to TRBJ1-1; D not certain. This CDR3 is 14 amino acids long. Germline V gene sequence: CDR1 LNHNV, CDR2 YYDKDF (reference sequence). With 4 bases removed from V and 4 bases from J, the gap between germline ends came to 13 bases. This CDR3 is CATSTGWRGTEAFF. The CDR3 nucleotides are TGTGCCACCAGCACTGGGTGGCGGGGCACTGAAGCTTTCTTT.

V and J are TRBV21-1 and TRBJ1-1; the table's D call, TRBD1, was not checked against the DNA. TRBV21-1 is labeled a pseudogene. CDR3 length: 17 residues. The CDR3 DNA reads TGTGCCAGCAGCCGGGCCCCGACACAGGGGCACAACGCTGAAGCTTTCTTT. Its protein product is CASSRAPTQGHNAEAFF.

V is TRBV2 and J is TRBJ2-5; the match to TRBD2 covers 7 bases. The CDR3 sequence is 15 residues long. The germline CDR1 and CDR2 sequences are SNHLY and FYNNEI. Trimming removed 3 bases from V and 3 bases from J; junction bases left unmatched: 7. CDR3: CASSEGGESKETQYF. For the CDR3, the DNA is TGTGCCAGCAGTGAGGGGGGGGAGTCCAAAGAGACCCAGTACTTC.

The rearrangement uses TRBV9 and TRBJ2-1, with 8 bases aligning to TRBD1. CDR1 and CDR2 from the germline V gene are SGDLS and YYNGEE. CDR3 length: 14 amino acids. Trimming removed 3 bases from V and 10 bases from J; junction bases left unmatched: 9. CDR3 in DNA: TGTGCCAGCAGCGCCTCCGGGACAGGTCCCGAGCAGTTCTTC. Translating it yields CASSASGTGPEQFF.

This rearrangement joins TRBV27 to TRBJ2-7, with 8 bases aligning to TRBD1. Trimming at V came to 6 bases and at J to 6 bases, leaving 19 bases not matched to a gene. This CDR3 spans 17 amino acids. CDR1 is MNHEY and CDR2 is SMNVEV in the germline V gene (reference sequence). The DNA of the CDR3 is TGTGCCAGCAGCTTAACACAAAGGGACAGGAGACATGTCGAGCAGTACTTC. Translation: CASSLTQRDRRHVEQYF.

This clone was picked up a small number of times. This chain uses TRBV6-6 with TRBJ2-7; D is unresolved. Germline CDR1 is MNHNY and CDR2 is SVGAGI (reference sequence). V was cut by 3 bases and J by 3 bases, with 9 bases left in between. The CDR3 sequence is 13 residues long. The CDR3 region has the DNA TGTGCCAGCAGTTATTACAAGAACTACGAGCAGTACTTC. Its protein product is CASSYYKNYEQYF.